This entry lists 25 T cell receptor beta chains sequenced from one sample in a study of memory CD4+ T cells and cytomegalovirus serostatus. Profiled with immunoSEQ multiplex PCR; TCRdb holds only in-frame clones, not every one. The data show 50,000 to 65,000 clones, about 80% seen once. The sort gate was single viable CD3+CD4+CD8-CD45RO+ cells for memory CD4+ T cells. The specimen sequenced was memory CD4+ T cells from blood. The receptors shown here come from an adult in good health and CMV-seropositive.

The V gene is TRBV29-1, the J gene TRBJ2-1; D unclear. This CDR3 region has 11 residues. V lost 5 bases to trimming and J lost 8 bases, with 10 bases between them. The germline CDR1 and CDR2 sequences are SQVTM and ANQGSEA. DNA of the CDR3: TGCAGCGTTTGGGATTTCGATGAGCAGTTCTTC. Its translation: CSVWDFDEQFF.

V and J are TRBV11-3 and TRBJ1-1; D not certain. The V and J ends lost 2 bases and 9 bases respectively, with 10 bases between them. The germline CDR1 and CDR2 sequences are SGHNT and YENEEA. The CDR3 is made up of 12 amino acids. The CDR3 here is CASSLSASQAFF. CDR3 coding DNA: TGTGCCAGCAGCTTATCGGCTTCGCAAGCTTTCTTT. Drawing the rest from reference TRBV11-3 and TRBJ1-1, the complete variable domain is EAGVVQSPRYKIIEKKQPVAFWCNPISGHNTLYWYLQNLGQGPELLIRYENEEAVDDSQLPKDRFSAERLKGVDSTLKIQPAELGDSAVYLCASSLSASQAFFGQGTRLTVV.

The chain recombines TRBV7-9 with TRBJ2-1; 11 bases are a match to TRBD2. V was pared by 5 bases and J by 3 bases, with 9 bases of the junction left unmatched. CDR1 is SEHNR, CDR2 FQNEAQ, per germline (reference sequence). CDR3 length: 17 residues. The CDR3 bases are TGTGCCAGCAGCCCTAGTAGCGGGAGGGGCCGCTACAATGAGCAGTTCTTC. This sequence encodes CASSPSSGRGRYNEQFF.

This rearrangement joins TRBV2 to TRBJ2-5, with D unresolved. Trimming stripped 4 bases from V and 5 bases from J, with 8 bases between. CDR1 SNHLY and CDR2 FYNNEI come from the germline V gene. The CDR3 is 12 residues long. The CDR3 nucleotides are TGTGCCAGCAGTGCAGGTGGGGAGACCCAGTACTTC. This translates into CASSAGGETQYF.

This chain links TRBV5-4 with TRBJ2-1; D tentatively reads TRBD1 or TRBD2 (6 bases each). Germline CDR1 reads SGHNT; CDR2 reads YYREEE (reference sequence). V was shortened by 2 bases and J by 9 bases, with 12 bases between the two germline ends. The CDR3 covers 13 residues. CDR3 DNA: TGTGCCAGCAGCTTTAGGGGGGCCGGTGAGCAGTTCTTC. Translated, it gives CASSFRGAGEQFF.

The V call is TRBV7-6, the J call TRBJ1-5; D remains unclear. Trimming took 1 base from V and 6 from J, leaving 7 bases between them. CDR1 and CDR2 from the germline V gene are SGHVS and FNYEAQ. The CDR3 is 13 residues long. This chain's CDR3 is CASSLEVGQPQHF. CDR3 nucleotide sequence: TGTGCCAGCAGCTTAGAGGTGGGTCAGCCCCAGCATTTT.

This clone was detected once. V and J are TRBV2 and TRBJ1-2, with D perhaps TRBD1 (6 bases). The CDR3 extends over 12 amino acids. With 4 bases removed from V and 8 bases from J, the gap between germline ends came to 11 bases. In germline, CDR1 is SNHLY, CDR2 FYNNEI. The chain's CDR3 is CASSGTDRGYTF. The CDR3 nucleotides read TGTGCCAGCAGTGGGACAGATCGAGGCTACACCTTC.

This clone was detected only once. The chain combines TRBV27 with TRBJ1-1, with TRBD1 matching 8 bases. CDR1 MNHEY and CDR2 SMNVEV come from the germline V gene (reference sequence). The CDR3 runs 15 residues. The junction had 11 bases not matched to a gene; V was cut back by 6 bases and J by 5 bases. Written as DNA, the CDR3 is TGTGCCAGCAGCGGGACAGGTCTTATGGCGACTGAAGCTTTCTTT. Amino acid sequence: CASSGTGLMATEAFF.

The J gene is TRBJ1-5, the V gene TRBV6-1, with unresolved D. Germline CDR1 is MNHNS and CDR2 is SASEGT. This CDR3 contains 13 residues. Trimming cost V 0 bases and J 9 bases, with 9 bases left between them. CDR3 loop: CASSEAPHGPQHF. The CDR3, as DNA: TGTGCCAGCAGTGAAGCGCCGCATGGGCCCCAGCATTTT.

The V gene is TRBV28, the J gene TRBJ1-2; 9 positions match TRBD1. The length of the CDR3 is 15 residues. Germline V lookup: CDR1 MDHEN, CDR2 SYDVKM. Losses at the gene ends were 5 bases for V and 2 bases for J; bases not matched to a gene: 6. The DNA for the CDR3 is TGTGCCAGCAGTCCTCAGACAGGGGGGAACTATGGCTACACCTTC. Protein product: CASSPQTGGNYGYTF.

V usage is TRBV2 and J usage is TRBJ1-4, with D perhaps TRBD1 (6 bases). Germline V gene data show CDR1 as SNHLY and CDR2 as FYNNEI. With 6 bases removed from V and 7 bases from J, the gap between germline ends came to 15 bases. CDR3 size: 14 residues. CDR3 bases: TGTGCCAGCAGCAGGGGTCTGCGGTCTGAAAAACTGTTTTTT. This translates into CASSRGLRSEKLFF.

The V call is TRBV6-1, the J call TRBJ1-2; D not resolved. CDR1 is MNHNS, CDR2 SASEGT, per germline. This CDR3 comprises 15 residues. With 3 bases removed from V and 0 bases from J, the gap between germline ends came to 11 bases. CDR3 nucleotides: TGTGCCAGCAGTGATCGTGGAAGGGCTAACTATGGCTACACCTTC. As protein: CASSDRGRANYGYTF.

This chain connects TRBV6-1 to TRBJ2-3, with a weak D call TRBD2 (5 bases). CDR1 MNHNS and CDR2 SASEGT come from the germline V gene. CDR3 size: 13 residues. The V end was cut by 4 bases, the J end by 6 bases, with 11 bases between. The CDR3 loop is CASSVAGLDTQYF. The CDR3 DNA sequence: TGTGCCAGCAGTGTCGCGGGCCTCGATACGCAGTATTTT.

The chain uses TRBV11-2 and TRBJ2-2; no firm D call. Germline V gene data show CDR1 as SGHAT and CDR2 as FQNNGV. Trimming pared 1 base from V and 1 base from J, leaving 4 bases between. This CDR3 region has 14 residues. Here the CDR3 DNA reads TGTGCCAGCAGCTTAGTCGTGAACACCGGGGAGCTGTTTTTT. It translates to CASSLVVNTGELFF.

The rearrangement joins TRBV5-6 to TRBJ2-2; maybe TRBD1 (5 bases). V was shortened by 5 bases and J by 4 bases, with 15 bases between the two germline ends. CDR3 length equals 15 residues. CDR1 SGHDT and CDR2 YYEEEE come from the germline V gene. CDR3 region: CASSWGSQGTGELFF. The CDR3 bases are TGTGCCAGCAGTTGGGGTTCTCAGGGCACCGGGGAGCTGTTTTTT.

This clone has more than one count but fewer than ten. V and J are TRBV9 and TRBJ2-2, with 8 bases matching TRBD2. V lost 5 bases and J lost 4; bases outside the gene matches: 10. The CDR3 loop spans 16 amino acids. Germline loops: CDR1 SGDLS, CDR2 YYNGEE. In DNA, the CDR3 is TGTGCCAGCAGTGTCACGGGAGGGAAGACCACCGGGGAGCTGTTTTTT. This gives the protein CASSVTGGKTTGELFF.

The chain joins TRBV2 to TRBJ1-1; D may be TRBD1 (5 bases). Germline V gives CDR1 SNHLY, CDR2 FYNNEI. CDR3 size: 14 residues. As DNA, the CDR3 is TGTGCTAGCGGGAAGGGAGCAGGGAGTTGGGAAGCTTTCTTT. This encodes CASGKGAGSWEAFF.

This clone was counted between two and nine times. V usage is TRBV19 and J usage is TRBJ2-1, with 7 bases that match TRBD2. The V gene's germline CDR1 is LNHDA and CDR2 SQIVND (reference sequence). V was pared by 3 bases and J by 5 bases, with 7 bases of the junction left unmatched. The CDR3 consists of 15 residues. CDR3 nucleotide sequence: TGTGCCAGTAGTATGCGAGGCGGGAGAAACAATGAGCAGTTCTTC. Translation: CASSMRGGRNNEQFF.

The CDR3 DNA reads as TGCGCCAGCAGCTATACTCAAATGGGCTTAGGCTCAGAGACCCAGTACTTC. Its protein product is CASSYTQMGLGSETQYF. The V gene is TRBV4-1, the J gene TRBJ2-5; no clear D. Germline lookup yields CDR1 MGHRA and CDR2 YSYEKL. Trimming shortened V by 5 bases and J by 4 bases, and 23 bases separated the two germline ends. The CDR3 runs to 17 residues.

Judged by abundance, this clone is medium-sized (0.01 to 0.1%). The gene calls are TRBV6-1 and TRBJ1-2, with no clear D. Trimming left V 4 bases short and J 8 bases short, with 8 bases between. Germline CDR1 reads MNHNS; CDR2 reads SASEGT. This CDR3 is 11 amino acids long. The CDR3 is CASSAFSGYTF. The CDR3 coding sequence is TGTGCCAGCAGTGCTTTTAGCGGCTACACCTTC.

V usage is TRBV5-1 and J usage is TRBJ2-3, with no clear D. The V end lost 2 bases, the J end lost 4 bases, and 8 bases lay between the germline ends. The CDR3 is made up of 13 amino acids. The germline V gene has CDR1 SGHRS and CDR2 YFSETQ. Here the CDR3 DNA reads TGCGCCAGCAGCTTATCCGCGGCAGATACGCAGTATTTT. Protein: CASSLSAADTQYF.

The CDR3 loop is CASSLEDEQYF. The CDR3 bases are TGTGCCAGCAGCTTAGAAGATGAGCAGTACTTC. The rearrangement uses TRBV7-9 and TRBJ2-7; no reliable D call. With 1 base removed from V and 7 bases from J, the gap between germline ends came to 5 bases. The CDR3 sequence is 11 residues long. CDR1 is SEHNR, CDR2 FQNEAQ, per germline (reference sequence).

The J gene is TRBJ1-1, the V gene TRBV6-6; 11 nucleotides match TRBD1. The V and J ends lost 7 bases and 5 bases, in that order; junction bases with no gene match: 3. Germline CDR1 and CDR2: MNHNY and SVGAGI (reference sequence). The CDR3 is made up of 13 amino acids. The CDR3 sequence is CASNGQGATEAFF. CDR3 nucleotides: TGTGCCAGCAACGGACAGGGGGCAACTGAAGCTTTCTTT.

The V gene is TRBV5-1, the J gene TRBJ2-7; the D gene is possibly TRBD2 (6 bases). Germline CDR1 and CDR2: SGHRS and YFSETQ. The length of the CDR3 is 13 residues. Trimming pared 0 bases from V and 3 bases from J, leaving 7 bases between. As DNA, the CDR3 is TGCGCCAGCAGCTTGGCCGGGAGCTACGAGCAGTACTTC. It is translated as CASSLAGSYEQYF.

The chain combines TRBV5-1 with TRBJ1-1; D gene uncertain. V was pared by 0 bases and J by 2 bases, with 8 bases between. From germline, CDR1 is SGHRS and CDR2 YFSETQ. The CDR3 length is 14 residues. Here the CDR3 reads CASSLGRINTEAFF. The CDR3 DNA reads TGCGCCAGCAGCTTGGGACGGATAAACACTGAAGCTTTCTTT.